The clone carrying this T cell receptor (beta chain) was counted between two and nine times. What it recognizes is unknown. This PCR relied on a set of 60 Vbeta primers and 13 Jbeta primers. Profiled with immunoSEQ multiplex PCR; TCRdb holds only in-frame clones, not every one. The sample yields around 40,000 clones, 60% to 75% seen once. The V gene lost 1 base and the J gene lost 3 bases, with 14 bases spanning the gap. The V gene's germline CDR1 is SGHRS and CDR2 YFSETQ. The CDR3 covers 15 residues. This entry comes from a study of cytomegalovirus exposure and HLA in healthy donors. Whole-study context: Out of around 360 genotyped donors, about 80% belonged to the Caucasian-associated ancestry cluster.

General study points: One cluster of highly shared sequence variants probably arose as a sequencing artifact. Earlier analysis yielded a pattern in which most TCR beta V segments were productive about 87% or about 30% of the time. The listing of 150 to 200 TCR beta chains classed them as cytomegalovirus-associated.

The sequence was collected from a man under 40 in good health and CMV-seronegative. The sequencing sample was made of PBMCs. J is TRBJ2-7 and V is TRBV5-1, with D tentatively TRBD2 (5 bases). The CDR3 nucleotides are TGCGCCAGCAGCTTGTCCCCTACTAGTAACTACGAGCAGTACTTC. Translating it yields CASSLSPTSNYEQYF. The full variable domain, with the rest looked up from reference TRBV5-1 and TRBJ2-7, is KAGVTQTPRYLIKTRGQQVTLSCSPISGHRSVSWYQQTPGQGLQFLFEYFSETQRNKGNFPGRFSGRQFSNSRSEMNVSTLELGDSALYLCASSLSPTSNYEQYFGPGTRLTVT.